The clone carrying this TCR beta chain showed up just once. The data were taken from a study of blood T cell repertoires in COVID-19. About the research overall: PBMCs, B-cell-depleted T cells, or T cells were the source of the cDNA or gDNA that made up the material.

Under the authors' procedure: Estimates of nucleated cell counts were drawn from the amplification of reference gene primers. The assay was immunoSEQ multiplex PCR, and TCRdb's table has in-frame clones only and misses some. The V and J calls and clone size are taken from that table; D and trimming were inferred from the DNA. This table has about 210,000 clones, approximately 85% appearing once. Enrolment of Seattle patients took place during active infection, and they were followed longitudinally. Sequencing used peripheral blood. This sequence was found in a woman between 65 and 79 years old with COVID-19, enrolled during active disease.

The CDR3 reads CASSLATGDSTEAFF. The CDR3, as DNA: TGTGCCAGCAGCTTAGCTACGGGTGATAGCACTGAAGCTTTCTTT. The chain links TRBV11-3 to TRBJ1-1; D not certain. V lost 1 base and J lost 4, with 13 bases in between. This CDR3 spans 15 amino acids. In germline, CDR1 is SGHNT, CDR2 YENEEA.